A single sample is the source of the 12 T cell receptor beta chains below, sequenced in a study of OX40 agonist ivuxolimab in advanced cancers. Assay: immunoSEQ multiplex PCR; the TCRdb copy retains only in-frame clones and omits some. The table shows under 80,000 clones, with 80% to 90% occurring only once. Material: CD4+ or CD8+ T cells sorted from blood, obtained in a trial of the OX40 agonist ivuxolimab. Every receptor here comes from an adult with an advanced solid tumor such as melanoma, head and neck, liver or kidney cancer.

This clone was detected only a few times. The chain is built from TRBV9 and TRBJ2-3; D not resolved. The CDR3 is made up of 14 amino acids. V lost 0 bases to trimming and J lost 4 bases, with 9 bases between them. Per germline, CDR1 SGDLS and CDR2 YYNGEE. Here the CDR3 reads CASSVGRQADTQYF. The CDR3 DNA is TGTGCCAGCAGCGTAGGCCGGCAGGCAGATACGCAGTATTTT.

This clone came up a few times. The chain is built from TRBV5-6 and TRBJ2-5, with unresolved D. The germline V gene has CDR1 SGHDT and CDR2 YYEEEE. CDR3 length: 15 residues. Trimming left V 0 bases short and J 3 bases short, with 12 bases between. CDR3 region: CASSLGLERKETQYF. In DNA form, the CDR3 reads TGTGCCAGCAGCTTGGGATTAGAGCGAAAAGAGACCCAGTACTTC.

The V gene is TRBV19, the J gene TRBJ1-2; 8 bases are shared with TRBD1. J lost 5 bases, V lost 6 bases, and 5 bases had no gene match. Germline assignment: CDR1 LNHDA and CDR2 SQIVND (reference sequence). This CDR3 has 13 residues. CDR3 nucleotides: TGTGCCAGTAGCCGGGACAGGTTATATGGCTACACCTTC. Translating gives CASSRDRLYGYTF.

This chain links TRBV28 with TRBJ2-2; D call uncertain. This CDR3 comprises 11 residues. With 10 bases removed from V and 9 bases from J, the gap between germline ends came to 12 bases. From germline, CDR1 is MDHEN and CDR2 SYDVKM. Here the CDR3 DNA reads TGTGCCACCGCAGAGCCCCGGGAGCTGTTTTTT. Translating gives CATAEPRELFF. Drawing the rest from reference TRBV28 and TRBJ2-2, the complete variable domain is DVKVTQSSRYLVKRTGEKVFLECVQDMDHENMFWYRQDPGLGLRLIYFSYDVKMKEKGDIPEGYSVSREKKERFSLILESASTNQTSMYLCATAEPRELFFGEGSRLTVL.

V gene TRBV28 combines with J gene TRBJ1-3; no reliable D call. The CDR3 runs to 12 residues. Trimming left V 5 bases short and J 4 bases short, with 6 bases between. Germline CDR1 reads MDHEN; CDR2 reads SYDVKM. The DNA for the CDR3 is TGTGCCAGCAGTGGTTCCGGAAACACCATATATTTT. This codes for CASSGSGNTIYF. The full variable domain, with the rest looked up from reference TRBV28 and TRBJ1-3, is DVKVTQSSRYLVKRTGEKVFLECVQDMDHENMFWYRQDPGLGLRLIYFSYDVKMKEKGDIPEGYSVSREKKERFSLILESASTNQTSMYLCASSGSGNTIYFGEGSWLTVV.

This clone is medium-sized (0.01 to 0.1%). The genes are TRBV4-3 and TRBJ2-7; a possible D gene is TRBD1 (7 bases). V was shortened by 0 bases and J by 3 bases, with 15 bases between the two germline ends. Germline CDR1 reads LGHNA; CDR2 reads YSLEER. The CDR3 contains 16 residues. The CDR3 DNA follows: TGCGCCAGCAGCCAAGATTTGGGGGGACAGAGCTACGAGCAGTACTTC. Its protein product is CASSQDLGGQSYEQYF.

The V and J genes are TRBV28 and TRBJ1-6, with D tentatively TRBD1 (6 bases). Germline CDR1 is MDHEN and CDR2 is SYDVKM. This CDR3 comprises 14 residues. V lost 8 bases, J lost 6 bases, and 14 bases lay in between. CDR3 sequence reads: CASHAGVLNSPLHF. DNA of the CDR3: TGTGCCAGCCATGCAGGGGTTCTTAATTCACCCCTCCACTTT.

V is TRBV5-1 and J is TRBJ1-2, with 10 bases fitting TRBD1. J lost 2 bases, V lost 4 bases, and 5 bases had no gene match. CDR1 is SGHRS, CDR2 YFSETQ, per germline. This CDR3 has 15 amino acids. The CDR3 nucleotides are TGCGCCAGCAGCGCGACAGGGGGCACCAACTATGGCTACACCTTC. This encodes CASSATGGTNYGYTF. Looking up the rest from reference TRBV5-1 and TRBJ1-2 gives the full variable domain: KAGVTQTPRYLIKTRGQQVTLSCSPISGHRSVSWYQQTPGQGLQFLFEYFSETQRNKGNFPGRFSGRQFSNSRSEMNVSTLELGDSALYLCASSATGGTNYGYTFGSGTRLTVV.

This clone was seen more than once but under ten times. This chain connects TRBV18 to TRBJ2-7; D is unresolved. V was clipped by 6 bases and J by 4 bases, with 13 bases between them. The germline V gene has CDR1 KGHSH and CDR2 LQKENI. This CDR3 is built from 13 residues. The CDR3 is CASSRQMDYEQYF. The CDR3, as DNA: TGTGCCAGCTCTCGTCAAATGGATTACGAGCAGTACTTC.

V is TRBV6-4 and J is TRBJ2-2, with 9 bases aligning to TRBD1. CDR3 length: 14 residues. Looked up from germline, CDR1 is MRHNA and CDR2 is SNTAGT. V gave up 7 bases and J gave up 4 bases; unmatched junction bases: 4. CDR3 protein: CASKGQGSTGELFF. The CDR3 DNA is TGTGCCAGCAAGGGACAGGGATCCACCGGGGAGCTGTTTTTT.

This clone has just one count. The chain joins TRBV18 to TRBJ2-7; 7 positions match TRBD2. The CDR3 is 14 amino acids. V lost 5 bases and J lost 7; bases outside the gene matches: 11. Germline V gene lookup returns CDR1 KGHSH and CDR2 LQKENI. As DNA, the CDR3 is TGTGCCAGCTCATGGGCTAGCGGACCGTGGGAGCAGTACTTC. Encoded protein: CASSWASGPWEQYF.

The rearrangement links TRBV4-2 to TRBJ2-5, with D perhaps assigned TRBD1 or TRBD2 (5 bases each). The germline V gene encodes CDR1 LGHNA and CDR2 YNFKEQ. The CDR3 has 17 residues. The V end lost 0 bases, the J end lost 1 base, and 15 bases lay between the germline ends. The CDR3 here is CASSQDLGRSGQETQYF. The CDR3 nucleotides read TGTGCCAGCAGCCAAGATCTGGGGCGGAGCGGCCAAGAGACCCAGTACTTC.